Detailed here is one T cell receptor (beta chain). V was trimmed by 4 bases and J by 4 bases, leaving 17 bases between them. Germline V CDR1 and CDR2: SEHNR, FQNEAQ (reference sequence). There are 17 residues in the CDR3. This sample is drawn from a study of cytomegalovirus exposure and HLA in healthy donors. Primers included in the PCR were 60 Vbeta and 13 Jbeta primers. Measured with immunoSEQ multiplex PCR; TCRdb has only the in-frame clones, and not every one. Of about 190,000 clones listed, about 87% are singletons. The chain joins TRBV7-9 to TRBJ2-6; TRBD2 might be the D (5 bases). The receptor was derived from a man aged 25 to 40 in good health and CMV-seronegative. Material: PBMCs. CDR3 DNA: TGTGCCAGCAGCTCTAAAGAGGGAGAGGCCGGGGCCAACGTCCTGACTTTC. Protein sequence: CASSSKEGEAGANVLTF. Combining the CDR3 with reference TRBV7-9 and TRBJ2-6 gives the whole variable domain DTGVSQNPRHKITKRGQNVTFRCDPISEHNRLYWYRQTLGQGPEFLTYFQNEAQLEKSRLLSDRFSAERPKGSFSTLEIQRTEQGDSAMYLCASSSKEGEAGANVLTFGAGSRLTVL.